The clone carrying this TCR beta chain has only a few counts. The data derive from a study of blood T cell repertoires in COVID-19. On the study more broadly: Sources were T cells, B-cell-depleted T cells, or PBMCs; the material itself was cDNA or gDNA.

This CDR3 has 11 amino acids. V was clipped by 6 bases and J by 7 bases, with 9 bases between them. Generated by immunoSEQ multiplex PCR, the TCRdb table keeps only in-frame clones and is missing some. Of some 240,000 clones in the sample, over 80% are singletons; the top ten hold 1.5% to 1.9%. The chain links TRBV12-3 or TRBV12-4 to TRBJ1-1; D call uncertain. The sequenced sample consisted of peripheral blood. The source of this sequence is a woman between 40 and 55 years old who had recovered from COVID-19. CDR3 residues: CASREDGEAFF. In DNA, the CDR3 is TGTGCCAGCAGGGAGGACGGTGAAGCTTTCTTT.